What follows describes a single T cell receptor (beta chain). The sample contains more than one DNA sequence encoding this CDR3. This record belongs to a study of control samples from healthy donors and cancer patients. Assay: immunoSEQ multiplex PCR; the TCRdb copy retains only in-frame clones and omits some. The repertoire consists of over 150,000 clones, with 90% to 95% occurring once and the leading ten covering 1.3% to 1.5%. V gave up 2 bases and J gave up 6 bases, with 5 bases separating them. This CDR3 region has 12 residues. Germline CDR1 SGDLS, CDR2 YYNGEE. The sequence came from a woman between 18 and 30 years old in good health. Sequencing was done on a sample of blood. The chain has TRBV9 and TRBJ2-2; D is undetermined. The CDR3 loop reads CASSVGSGELFF. The CDR3 coding sequence is TGTGCCAGCAGCGTCGGGTCCGGGGAGCTGTTTTTT.